This is a list of T cell receptor beta chains from one sample in a study of breast tumors, draining lymph nodes, adjacent tissues. Each CDR3 protein is one row after TCRdb ran MiXCR on the multiplex PCR reads. This table holds 200,000 to 250,000 distinct CDR3 sequences, 30% to 35% found once. Sequencing input: axillary lymph node tissue. The receptors were gathered from a female donor with breast cancer. Some clones in this sample may be carry-over from other donors' samples. Both conserved end residues are part of each CDR3. The D gene is left open where the match is weak. Rows give clone size only sometimes, using once, few, many, or a class for an expanded clone.

D: NA
V: TRBV20-1
size: many
J: TRBJ2-7
CDR3: CRTDWAYF
DNA: TGCAGGACGGACTGGGCGTACTTC

D: NA
V: TRBV5-1
size: NA
J: TRBJ1-2
CDR3: CASSLGGTGTRRGNTF
DNA: TGCGCCAGCAGCTTGGGGGGTACAGGGACCCGTCGCGGAAACACCTTC

D: NA
V: TRBV7-2
size: many
J: TRBJ2-3
CDR3: CASSLVDYGGTDTQYF
DNA: TGTGCCAGCAGCTTAGTGGACTACGGAGGCACAGATACGCAGTATTTT

D: NA
V: TRBV6-4
size: many
J: TRBJ1-5
CDR3: CASSPGPNQPQHF
DNA: TGTGCCAGCAGCCCCGGGCCCAATCAGCCCCAGCATTTT

D: NA
V: TRBV6-2/TRBV6-3
size: NA
J: TRBJ1-6
CDR3: CASSYSRLLVSPLHF
DNA: TGTGCCAGCAGTTACTCCCGGCTATTAGTTTCACCCCTCCACTTT

D: NA
V: TRBV4-2
size: many
J: TRBJ2-7
CDR3: CASSQDRFEQYF
DNA: TGTGCCAGCAGCCAAGATAGGTTCGAGCAGTACTTC

D: NA
V: TRBV5-6
size: many
J: TRBJ2-7
CDR3: CASSFGQGNDYEQYF
DNA: TGTGCCAGCAGCTTCGGGCAGGGGAACGACTACGAGCAGTACTTC

D: NA
V: TRBV15
size: many
J: TRBJ2-5
CDR3: CATSRDRLETQYF
DNA: TGTGCCACCAGCAGAGATCGGTTGGAGACCCAGTACTTC

D: NA
V: TRBV5-1
size: few
J: TRBJ2-1
CDR3: CASSGSSSYNEQFF
DNA: TGCGCCAGCAGTGGCAGCAGCTCCTACAATGAGCAGTTCTTC

D: NA
V: TRBV2
size: many
J: TRBJ2-2
CDR3: CASSVQRVNTGELFF
DNA: TGTGCCAGCAGTGTCCAGCGGGTAAACACCGGGGAGCTGTTTTTT

D: TRBD1
V: TRBV4-1
size: many
J: TRBJ2-7
CDR3: CASSQLQGTEQYF
DNA: TGCGCCAGCAGCCAGCTACAGGGGACCGAGCAGTACTTC

D: NA
V: TRBV20-1
size: many
J: TRBJ1-5
CDR3: CSAARSRTKGQPQHF
DNA: TGCAGTGCTGCCCGAAGCCGGACGAAGGGCCAGCCCCAGCATTTT

D: NA
V: TRBV3-1
size: many
J: TRBJ2-7
CDR3: CASSQDKGQTYEQYF
DNA: TGTGCCAGCAGCCAAGATAAGGGGCAGACCTACGAGCAGTACTTC

D: NA
V: TRBV5-4
size: NA
J: TRBJ1-1
CDR3: CASSLKGLNTEAFF
DNA: TGTGCCAGCAGCTTGAAGGGGTTAAACACTGAAGCTTTCTTT

D: TRBD2
V: TRBV6-5
size: many
J: TRBJ2-3
CDR3: CASSPGTSRRTDTQYF
DNA: TGTGCCAGCAGTCCCGGGACTAGCCGACGCACAGATACGCAGTATTTT

D: NA
V: TRBV6-2/TRBV6-3
size: many
J: TRBJ1-2
CDR3: CASAQGSANYGYTF
DNA: TGTGCCAGCGCCCAGGGCAGCGCTAACTATGGCTACACCTTC

D: NA
V: TRBV18
size: few
J: TRBJ1-2
CDR3: CASSPPAENYGYTF
DNA: TGTGCCAGCTCACCACCGGCAGAGAACTATGGCTACACCTTC

D: NA
V: TRBV7-2
size: NA
J: TRBJ2-7
CDR3: CASSQTGGVVEQYF
DNA: TGTGCCAGCAGCCAGACTGGCGGGGTTGTCGAGCAGTACTTC

D: TRBD2
V: TRBV2
size: few
J: TRBJ2-5
CDR3: CASSELRERVTQYF
DNA: TGTGCCAGCAGTGAACTGCGGGAGCGGGTGACCCAGTACTTC

D: NA
V: TRBV5-1
size: many
J: TRBJ1-4
CDR3: CASSLDSVNEKLFF
DNA: TGCGCCAGCAGCTTGGACAGCGTTAATGAAAAACTGTTTTTT

D: TRBD2
V: TRBV3-1
size: NA
J: TRBJ2-1
CDR3: CASSQGLAPYNEQFF
DNA: TGTGCCAGCAGCCAAGGACTAGCACCCTACAATGAGCAGTTCTTC

D: NA
V: TRBV7-9
size: NA
J: TRBJ2-3
CDR3: CASSPRRDEGTQYF
DNA: TGTGCCAGCAGTCCCCGGAGGGACGAAGGGACGCAGTATTTT

D: NA
V: TRBV2
size: many
J: TRBJ1-5
CDR3: CASSRPPGLQPQHF
DNA: TGTGCCAGCAGCAGACCCCCAGGACTTCAGCCCCAGCATTTT

D: NA
V: TRBV7-8
size: many
J: TRBJ1-2
CDR3: CASSTGTAPGYTF
DNA: TGTGCCAGCAGCACCGGGACGGCTCCAGGCTACACCTTC

D: NA
V: TRBV25-1
size: NA
J: TRBJ2-1
CDR3: CASSGGTRRANEQFF
DNA: TGTGCCAGCAGCGGTGGCACCCGGCGCGCAAATGAGCAGTTCTTC

D: NA
V: TRBV11-2
size: NA
J: TRBJ1-4
CDR3: CASSQGGNEKLFF
DNA: TGTGCCAGCAGCCAAGGGGGGAATGAAAAACTGTTTTTT

D: NA
V: TRBV19
size: many
J: TRBJ1-5
CDR3: CASDGGYGNQPQHF
DNA: TGTGCCAGCGATGGGGGGTATGGCAATCAGCCCCAGCATTTT

D: NA
V: TRBV6-5
size: many
J: TRBJ2-7
CDR3: CASSHSKDYEQYF
DNA: TGTGCCAGCAGTCACTCGAAAGACTACGAGCAGTACTTC

D: NA
V: TRBV6-5
size: NA
J: TRBJ1-2
CDR3: CASSEGGRATF
DNA: TGTGCCAGCAGTGAGGGAGGCCGGGCAACCTTC

D: TRBD1
V: TRBV11-2
size: many
J: TRBJ1-6
CDR3: CASSLDPGQGGSPLHF
DNA: TGTGCCAGCAGCTTAGATCCGGGACAGGGCGGTTCACCCCTCCACTTT

D: NA
V: TRBV7-9
size: NA
J: TRBJ2-3
CDR3: CASSTDSTDTRYF
DNA: TGTGCCAGCAGCACGGACAGCACAGATACGCGGTATTTT

D: TRBD1
V: TRBV11-3
size: many
J: TRBJ1-3
CDR3: CASSKTGTVSGNTIYF
DNA: TGTGCCAGCAGCAAGACCGGGACAGTCTCTGGAAACACCATATATTTT

D: NA
V: TRBV12-3/TRBV12-4
size: few
J: TRBJ1-2
CDR3: CASSSEGGLDYGYTF
DNA: TGTGCCAGCAGTTCCGAGGGGGGCTTGGACTATGGCTACACCTTC

D: NA
V: TRBV7-9
size: once
J: TRBJ1-2
CDR3: CASSLDNGPTIF
DNA: TGTGCCAGCAGCTTAGATAACGGCCCTACAATCTTC

D: TRBD1
V: TRBV24-1
size: NA
J: TRBJ2-5
CDR3: CATSAQGIRETQYF
DNA: TGTGCCACCAGTGCACAGGGGATTCGGGAGACCCAGTACTTC

D: NA
V: TRBV6-6
size: many
J: TRBJ1-5
CDR3: CASRHGNQPQHF
DNA: TGTGCCAGCAGGCATGGCAATCAGCCCCAGCATTTT

D: NA
V: TRBV6-4
size: many
J: TRBJ1-5
CDR3: CASRGGRLNQPQHF
DNA: TGTGCCAGCAGAGGGGGACGGCTCAATCAGCCCCAGCATTTT

D: NA
V: TRBV6-1
size: many
J: TRBJ1-3
CDR3: CASSEGTGGNTIYF
DNA: TGTGCCAGCAGTGAAGGGACGGGTGGAAACACCATATATTTT

D: NA
V: TRBV4-1
size: many
J: TRBJ2-1
CDR3: CASSPTAYEQFF
DNA: TGCGCCAGCAGCCCGACGGCCTATGAGCAGTTCTTC

D: NA
V: TRBV7-2
size: few
J: TRBJ2-1
CDR3: CASARDSYNEQFF
DNA: TGTGCCAGCGCCCGGGACTCCTACAATGAGCAGTTCTTC

D: NA
V: TRBV6-6
size: many
J: TRBJ2-7
CDR3: CASSYPPPGLSSYEQYF
DNA: TGTGCCAGCAGTTACCCGCCACCCGGCTTGAGCTCCTACGAGCAGTACTTC

D: TRBD1
V: TRBV24-1
size: many
J: TRBJ2-1
CDR3: CATSDHPASTGGNEQFF
DNA: TGTGCCACCAGTGACCACCCAGCCTCCACAGGGGGCAATGAGCAGTTCTTC

D: TRBD2
V: TRBV14
size: NA
J: TRBJ2-1
CDR3: CAGSQGLAGGSLAEQFF
DNA: TGTGCCGGCAGCCAAGGACTAGCGGGAGGGTCCCTCGCTGAGCAGTTCTTC

D: NA
V: TRBV7-9
size: NA
J: TRBJ1-5
CDR3: CASSLGAGASNQPQHF
DNA: TGTGCCAGCAGCTTAGGGGCAGGGGCGAGCAATCAGCCCCAGCATTTT

D: TRBD2
V: TRBV16
size: NA
J: TRBJ2-1
CDR3: CASSHGSGRLTYNEQFF
DNA: TGTGCCAGCAGCCATGGTAGCGGGAGGCTAACCTACAATGAGCAGTTCTTC

D: TRBD1
V: TRBV7-8
size: many
J: TRBJ2-5
CDR3: CASSLSGRTGAETQYF
DNA: TGTGCCAGCAGCTTAAGTGGTAGGACAGGGGCAGAGACCCAGTACTTC

D: NA
V: TRBV10-3
size: once
J: TRBJ1-2
CDR3: CARVLLRRDDNYGYTF
DNA: TGTGCTAGAGTGCTCCTCCGGAGGGACGATAACTATGGCTACACCTTC

D: NA
V: TRBV10-2
size: many
J: TRBJ1-2
CDR3: CASSDGRGAANYGYTF
DNA: TGCGCCAGCAGTGATGGCAGAGGCGCCGCTAACTATGGCTACACCTTC

D: NA
V: TRBV6-4
size: many
J: TRBJ2-3
CDR3: CASPLGGGGSTDTQYF
DNA: TGTGCCAGCCCCCTTGGAGGCGGGGGCAGCACAGATACGCAGTATTTT

D: NA
V: TRBV19
size: NA
J: TRBJ2-5
CDR3: CASRPGLPEKETQYF
DNA: TGTGCCAGTAGACCGGGATTGCCTGAAAAAGAGACCCAGTACTTC